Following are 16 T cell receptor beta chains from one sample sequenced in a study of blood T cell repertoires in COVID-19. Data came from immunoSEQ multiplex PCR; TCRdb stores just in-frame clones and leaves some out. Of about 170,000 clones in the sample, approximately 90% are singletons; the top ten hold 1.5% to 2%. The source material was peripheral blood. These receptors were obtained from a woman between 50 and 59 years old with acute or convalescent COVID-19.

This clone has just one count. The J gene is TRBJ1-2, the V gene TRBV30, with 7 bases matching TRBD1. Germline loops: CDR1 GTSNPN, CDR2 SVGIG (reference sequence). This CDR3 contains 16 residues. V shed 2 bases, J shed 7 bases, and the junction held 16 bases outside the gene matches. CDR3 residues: CAWSLYRGSTGSGYTF. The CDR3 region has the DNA TGTGCCTGGAGTCTCTACAGGGGAAGTACGGGTAGTGGCTACACCTTC.

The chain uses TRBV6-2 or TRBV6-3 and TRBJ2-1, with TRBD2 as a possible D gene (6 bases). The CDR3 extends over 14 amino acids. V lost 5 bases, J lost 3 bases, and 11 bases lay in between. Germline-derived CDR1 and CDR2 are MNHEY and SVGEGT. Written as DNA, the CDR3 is TGTGCCAGCAGTAATGCGGGAAACTACAATGAGCAGTTCTTC. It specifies CASSNAGNYNEQFF.

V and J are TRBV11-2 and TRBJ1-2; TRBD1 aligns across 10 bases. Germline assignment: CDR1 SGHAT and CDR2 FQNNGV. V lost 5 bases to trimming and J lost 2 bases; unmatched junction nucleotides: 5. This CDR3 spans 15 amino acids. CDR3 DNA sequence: TGTGCCAGCAGCAAGACAGGGGGCGAAAACTATGGCTACACCTTC. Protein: CASSKTGGENYGYTF.

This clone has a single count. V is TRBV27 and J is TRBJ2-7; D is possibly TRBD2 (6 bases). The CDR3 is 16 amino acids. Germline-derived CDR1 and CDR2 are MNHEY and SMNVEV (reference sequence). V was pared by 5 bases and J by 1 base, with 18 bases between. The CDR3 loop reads CASSTYGPRESYEQYF. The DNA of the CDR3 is TGTGCCAGCAGTACCTACGGGCCTCGGGAGTCCTACGAGCAGTACTTC.

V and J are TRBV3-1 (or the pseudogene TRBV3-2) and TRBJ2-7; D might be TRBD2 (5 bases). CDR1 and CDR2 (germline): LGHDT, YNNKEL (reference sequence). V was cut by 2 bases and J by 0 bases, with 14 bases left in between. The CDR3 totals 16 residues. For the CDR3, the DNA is TGTGCCAGCAGCCAAAGAGGCGGGTCGAGCTCCTACGAGCAGTACTTC. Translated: CASSQRGGSSSYEQYF.

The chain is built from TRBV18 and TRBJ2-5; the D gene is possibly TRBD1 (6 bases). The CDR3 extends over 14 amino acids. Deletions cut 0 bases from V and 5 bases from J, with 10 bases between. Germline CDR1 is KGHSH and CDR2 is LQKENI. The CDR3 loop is CASSPPGALETQYF. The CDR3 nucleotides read TGTGCCAGCTCACCACCGGGGGCCCTTGAGACCCAGTACTTC.

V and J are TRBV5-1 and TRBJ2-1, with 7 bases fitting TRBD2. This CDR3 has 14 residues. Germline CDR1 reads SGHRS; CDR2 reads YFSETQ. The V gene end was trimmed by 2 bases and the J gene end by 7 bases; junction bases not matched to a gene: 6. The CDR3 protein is CASSFVGGPNEQFF. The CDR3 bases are TGCGCCAGCAGCTTTGTGGGAGGGCCTAATGAGCAGTTCTTC.

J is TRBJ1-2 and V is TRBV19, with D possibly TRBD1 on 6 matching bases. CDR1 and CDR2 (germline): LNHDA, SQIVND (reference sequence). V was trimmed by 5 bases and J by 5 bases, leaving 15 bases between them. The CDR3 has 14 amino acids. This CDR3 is CASSPQTGWYGYTF. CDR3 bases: TGTGCCAGTAGTCCACAAACAGGGTGGTATGGCTACACCTTC.

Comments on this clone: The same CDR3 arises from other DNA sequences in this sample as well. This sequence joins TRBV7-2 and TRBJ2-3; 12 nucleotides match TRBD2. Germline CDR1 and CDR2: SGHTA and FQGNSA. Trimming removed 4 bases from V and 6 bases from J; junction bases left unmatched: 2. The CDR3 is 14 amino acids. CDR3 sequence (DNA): TGTGCCAGCAGCTCCGGACTAGCGGGGGATACGCAGTATTTT. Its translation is CASSSGLAGDTQYF.

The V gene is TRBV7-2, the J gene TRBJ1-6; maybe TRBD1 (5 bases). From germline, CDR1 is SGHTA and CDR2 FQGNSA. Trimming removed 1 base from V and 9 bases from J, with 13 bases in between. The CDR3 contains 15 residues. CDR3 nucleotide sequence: TGTGCCAGCAGCTTAGGGGGGAGGGTAGGTTCACCCCTCCACTTT. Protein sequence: CASSLGGRVGSPLHF.

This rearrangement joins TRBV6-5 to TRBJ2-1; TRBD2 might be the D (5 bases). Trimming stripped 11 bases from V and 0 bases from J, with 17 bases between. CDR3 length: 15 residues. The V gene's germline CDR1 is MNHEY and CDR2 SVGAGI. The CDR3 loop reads CASRSPGSSYNEQFF. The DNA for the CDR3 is TGTGCCTCCCGAAGCCCGGGGAGCTCCTACAATGAGCAGTTCTTC.

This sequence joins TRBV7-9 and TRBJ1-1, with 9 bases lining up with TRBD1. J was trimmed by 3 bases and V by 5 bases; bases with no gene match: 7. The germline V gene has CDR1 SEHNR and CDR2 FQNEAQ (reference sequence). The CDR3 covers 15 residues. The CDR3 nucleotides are TGTGCCAGCAGCCTATTAGACAGGGGGGACACTGAAGCTTTCTTT. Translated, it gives CASSLLDRGDTEAFF.

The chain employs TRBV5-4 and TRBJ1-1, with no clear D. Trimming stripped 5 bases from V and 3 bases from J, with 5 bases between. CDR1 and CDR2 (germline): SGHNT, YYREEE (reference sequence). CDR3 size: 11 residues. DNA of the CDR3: TGTGCCAGCAGTGGAGACACTGAAGCTTTCTTT. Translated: CASSGDTEAFF.

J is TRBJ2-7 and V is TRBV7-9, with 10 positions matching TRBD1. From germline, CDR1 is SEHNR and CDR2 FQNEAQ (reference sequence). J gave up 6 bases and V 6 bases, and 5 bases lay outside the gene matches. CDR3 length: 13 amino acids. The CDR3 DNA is TGTGCCAGCAGTAAGACAGGGGGCGCCGAGCAGTACTTC. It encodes CASSKTGGAEQYF.

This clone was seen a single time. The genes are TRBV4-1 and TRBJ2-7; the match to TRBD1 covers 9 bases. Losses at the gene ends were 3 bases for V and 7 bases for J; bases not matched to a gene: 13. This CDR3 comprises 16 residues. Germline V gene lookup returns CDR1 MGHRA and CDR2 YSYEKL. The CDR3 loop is CASSHVPGQGLGEQYF. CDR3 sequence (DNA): TGCGCCAGCAGCCATGTCCCGGGACAGGGACTGGGAGAGCAGTACTTC.

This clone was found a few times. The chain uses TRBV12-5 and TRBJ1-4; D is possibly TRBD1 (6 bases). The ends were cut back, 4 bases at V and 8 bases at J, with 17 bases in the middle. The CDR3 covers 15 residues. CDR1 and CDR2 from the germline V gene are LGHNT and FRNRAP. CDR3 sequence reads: CASGSPRGIGEKLFF. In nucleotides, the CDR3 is TGTGCTAGTGGTTCCCCGAGGGGGATTGGGGAAAAACTGTTTTTT.